Listed below are T cell receptor beta chains from one sample, sequenced in a study of blood T cell repertoires in COVID-19. Produced via immunoSEQ multiplex PCR; TCRdb's table is partial and in-frame only. Of a few hundred thousand clones listed, about 85% were seen once; the top ten hold about 19%. Source material: PBMCs or T cells enriched from blood (not recorded which). These receptors all stem from a man in his forties or fifties who had recovered from COVID-19. Both conserved end residues are part of each CDR3. Fields, in order: J gene, V gene, clone size, CDR3 protein. Size values are once, few and many counts, or a class for expanded clones, and some rows have none.

j_gene: TRBJ2-3; v_gene: TRBV7-3; abundance: NA; CDR3aa: CASSPGGRDTQYF
j_gene: TRBJ1-1; v_gene: TRBV25-1; abundance: NA; CDR3aa: CASSDEVNTEAFF
j_gene: TRBJ1-2; v_gene: TRBV10-3; abundance: NA; CDR3aa: CAISESWTAALGYTF
j_gene: TRBJ2-5; v_gene: TRBV6-5; abundance: NA; CDR3aa: CASSYWLAGVETQYF
j_gene: TRBJ2-1; v_gene: TRBV21-1; abundance: NA; CDR3aa: CASSHRGRVNEQFF
j_gene: TRBJ1-5; v_gene: TRBV30; abundance: few; CDR3aa: CAWSGTNQPQHF
j_gene: TRBJ1-1; v_gene: TRBV20-1; abundance: few; CDR3aa: CSAREGEAFF
j_gene: TRBJ1-2; v_gene: TRBV4-1; abundance: NA; CDR3aa: CASTSIPGQGRGYTF
j_gene: TRBJ1-4; v_gene: TRBV5-4; abundance: NA; CDR3aa: CASSEGQGTTNEKLFF
j_gene: TRBJ1-3; v_gene: TRBV6-5; abundance: NA; CDR3aa: CASIEGAAGGNTIYF
j_gene: TRBJ1-2; v_gene: TRBV2; abundance: NA; CDR3aa: CASRERTGQNYGYTF
j_gene: TRBJ2-7; v_gene: TRBV6-5; abundance: NA; CDR3aa: CASSYSDRVYEQYF
j_gene: TRBJ2-7; v_gene: TRBV4-2; abundance: once; CDR3aa: CASSQELAGGPWEQYF
j_gene: TRBJ2-5; v_gene: TRBV4-3; abundance: NA; CDR3aa: CASSRDSQETQYF
j_gene: TRBJ1-6; v_gene: TRBV7-2; abundance: NA; CDR3aa: CASSYLQGVDSPLHF
j_gene: TRBJ1-1; v_gene: TRBV21-1; abundance: NA; CDR3aa: CASSIADKAFF
j_gene: TRBJ2-7; v_gene: TRBV2; abundance: NA; CDR3aa: CASKPSGMEEQYF
j_gene: TRBJ2-1; v_gene: TRBV7-8; abundance: NA; CDR3aa: CASSRAGTPWDNEQFF
j_gene: TRBJ1-5; v_gene: TRBV5-5; abundance: NA; CDR3aa: CASSFGQGNQPQHF
j_gene: TRBJ1-4; v_gene: TRBV29-1; abundance: NA; CDR3aa: CSVSSAGGRDEKLFF
j_gene: TRBJ2-7; v_gene: TRBV4-1; abundance: NA; CDR3aa: CASSQEHRGAEEQYF
j_gene: TRBJ1-5; v_gene: TRBV5-5; abundance: once; CDR3aa: CASSIGTVHSNQPQHF
j_gene: TRBJ1-2; v_gene: TRBV7-9; abundance: NA; CDR3aa: CASSLVGQGHLRIGYTF
j_gene: TRBJ2-7; v_gene: TRBV2; abundance: NA; CDR3aa: CASSEEGQYEQYF
j_gene: TRBJ2-7; v_gene: TRBV7-2; abundance: NA; CDR3aa: CASRLGRESYEQYF
j_gene: TRBJ1-6; v_gene: TRBV18; abundance: NA; CDR3aa: CASSPGQGRIGSPLHF
j_gene: TRBJ1-5; v_gene: TRBV28; abundance: NA; CDR3aa: CASSLLAGQGYQPQHF
j_gene: TRBJ1-3; v_gene: TRBV28; abundance: NA; CDR3aa: CASTPGGQINTIYF
j_gene: TRBJ2-7; v_gene: TRBV5-1; abundance: NA; CDR3aa: CASSVSTGTGYYEQYF
j_gene: TRBJ1-1; v_gene: TRBV6-1; abundance: NA; CDR3aa: CASSPLGEAGTEAFF
j_gene: TRBJ2-7; v_gene: TRBV4-1; abundance: NA; CDR3aa: CASSPASGTASYEQYF
j_gene: TRBJ2-1; v_gene: TRBV9; abundance: NA; CDR3aa: CASSPLSGKSYNEQFF
j_gene: TRBJ2-7; v_gene: TRBV2; abundance: NA; CDR3aa: CASTRQGSSYEQYF
j_gene: TRBJ2-7; v_gene: TRBV28; abundance: NA; CDR3aa: CASSFAGGFTYEQYF
j_gene: TRBJ1-1; v_gene: TRBV2; abundance: NA; CDR3aa: CASSTVVMNTEAFF